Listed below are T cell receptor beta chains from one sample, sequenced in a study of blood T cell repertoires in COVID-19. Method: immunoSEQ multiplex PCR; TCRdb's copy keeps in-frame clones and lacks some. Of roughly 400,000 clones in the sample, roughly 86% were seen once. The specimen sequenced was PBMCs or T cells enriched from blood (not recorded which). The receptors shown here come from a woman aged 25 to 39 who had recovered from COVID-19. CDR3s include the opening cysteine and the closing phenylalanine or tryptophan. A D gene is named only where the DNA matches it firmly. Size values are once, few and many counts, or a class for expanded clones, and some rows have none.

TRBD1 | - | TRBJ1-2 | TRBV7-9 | TGTGCCAGCAGCTTAGCGTACAGGGGGCTTAGCTATGGCTACACCTTC | CASSLAYRGLSYGYTF
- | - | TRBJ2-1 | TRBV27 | TGTGCCAGCTCGTTAAGGAGTTTCGACTACAATGAGCAGTTCTTC | CASSLRSFDYNEQFF
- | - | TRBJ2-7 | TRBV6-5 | TGTGCCAGCAGTTCCCTAGGTATGCGTGACGAGCAGTACTTC | CASSSLGMRDEQYF
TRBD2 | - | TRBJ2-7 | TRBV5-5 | TGTGCCAGCAGCTTAGCGGGGGGTTATATCTACGAGCAGTACTTC | CASSLAGGYIYEQYF
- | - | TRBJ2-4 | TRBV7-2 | TGTGCCAGCAGCTTTCGACGGAGTAAAAACATTCAGTACTTC | CASSFRRSKNIQYF
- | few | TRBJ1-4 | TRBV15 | TGTGCCACCAGCGGGCGCAGGGGAACTAATGAAAAACTGTTTTTT | CATSGRRGTNEKLFF
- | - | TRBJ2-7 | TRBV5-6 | TGTGCCAGCAGCTTGTGGGGCGGACAAAACTACGAGCAGTACTTC | CASSLWGGQNYEQYF
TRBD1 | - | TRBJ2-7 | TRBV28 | TGTGCCAGCAGCCGATCCGGGACAGGTGGGCTCTACGAGCAGTACTTC | CASSRSGTGGLYEQYF
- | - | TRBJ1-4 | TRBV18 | TGTGCCAGCTCACGCGGACAGATTCATAATGAAAAACTGTTTTTT | CASSRGQIHNEKLFF
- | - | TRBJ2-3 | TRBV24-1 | TGTGCCACCAGTGATTTTAGGCGGTCCACAGATACGCAGTATTTT | CATSDFRRSTDTQYF
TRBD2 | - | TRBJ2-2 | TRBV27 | TGTGCCAGCAGTTTATCCCTAGCGGGGGCCGGGGAGCTGTTTTTT | CASSLSLAGAGELFF
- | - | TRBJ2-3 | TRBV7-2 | TGTGCCAGCCGTCGGGGCACAGATACGCAGTATTTT | CASRRGTDTQYF
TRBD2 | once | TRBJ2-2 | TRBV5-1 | TGCGCCAGCAGCTTGGGGACTAGCAGTTCCGGGGAGCTGTTTTTT | CASSLGTSSSGELFF
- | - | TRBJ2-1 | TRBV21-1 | TGTGCCAGCAGCTGCAGTGAGAGGGAGAGGAGGTACAATGAGCAGTTCTTC | CASSCSERERRYNEQFF
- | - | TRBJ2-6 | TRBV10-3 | TGTGCCATCACCGGGACACCTAGCTCTGGGGCCAACGTCCTGACTTTC | CAITGTPSSGANVLTF
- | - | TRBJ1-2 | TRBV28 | TGTGCCAGCACCGGGCCGGGGGGGATCGCCTATGGCTACACCTTC | CASTGPGGIAYGYTF
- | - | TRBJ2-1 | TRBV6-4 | TGTGCCAGCAGTGTAGTGCAGGGCGCAGGGAATGAGCAGTTCTTC | CASSVVQGAGNEQFF
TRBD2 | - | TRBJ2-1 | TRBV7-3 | TGTGCCAGCAGCCTTTCGGCGGGAGGGTACAATGAGCAGTTCTTC | CASSLSAGGYNEQFF
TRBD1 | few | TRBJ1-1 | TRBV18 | TGTGCCAGCTCACCCCGGACAGGGAACATGAACACTGAAGCTTTCTTT | CASSPRTGNMNTEAFF
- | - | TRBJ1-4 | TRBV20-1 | TGCAGTGCTAGTTCCGGGGAAGGTCCTGAAAAACTGTTTTTT | CSASSGEGPEKLFF
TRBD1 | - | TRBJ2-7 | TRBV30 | TGTGCCTGGAGCGAGGGGACAGGGAGGGTCGAGCAGTACTTC | CAWSEGTGRVEQYF
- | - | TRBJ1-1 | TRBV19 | TGTGCCAGTAGCCGTCTGCGGGGGGTGGGTACTGAAGCTTTCTTT | CASSRLRGVGTEAFF
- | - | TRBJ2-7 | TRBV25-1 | TGTGCCAGCATGTCGGCCTCAGGCATCTACGAGCAGTACTTC | CASMSASGIYEQYF
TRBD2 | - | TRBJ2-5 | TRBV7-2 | TGTGCCAGCAGCCTACTTAGCGGGAGTAAGGAGACCCAGTACTTC | CASSLLSGSKETQYF
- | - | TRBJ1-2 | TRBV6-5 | TGTGCCAGCAGTAACCGACACGATGGCTACACCTTC | CASSNRHDGYTF
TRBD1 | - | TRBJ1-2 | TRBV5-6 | TGTGCCAGCACCTCCTTGGCCAGGGGGCCTAACTATGGCTACACCTTC | CASTSLARGPNYGYTF
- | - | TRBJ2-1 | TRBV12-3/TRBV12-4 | TGTGCCAGCAGTTTAGGTCCGTACAATGAGCAGTTCTTC | CASSLGPYNEQFF
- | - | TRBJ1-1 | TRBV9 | TGTGCCAGCAGCCGTAGTTCCCAAAACACTGAAGCTTTCTTT | CASSRSSQNTEAFF
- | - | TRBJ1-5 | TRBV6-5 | TGTGCCAGCAGTTTTTGGACAGATAGCAATCAGCCCCAGCATTTT | CASSFWTDSNQPQHF
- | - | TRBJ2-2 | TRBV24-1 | TGTGCCACCAGTGATTTGAACAGTTGGGGCGCCGGGGAGCTGTTTTTT | CATSDLNSWGAGELFF
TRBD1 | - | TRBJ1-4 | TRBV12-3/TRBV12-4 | TGTGCCAGCAGTTTAAGGGACAGCAATAAACTGTTTTTT | CASSLRDSNKLFF
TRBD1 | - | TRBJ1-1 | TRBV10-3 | TGTGCCATCAGTGGCTCGGGACAGGGGGGCACTGAAGCTTTCTTT | CAISGSGQGGTEAFF
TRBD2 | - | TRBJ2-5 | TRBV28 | TGTGCCAGCAGACCGACTAGCGGGGGGGTGGAGACCCAGTACTTC | CASRPTSGGVETQYF
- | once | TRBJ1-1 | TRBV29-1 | TGCAGCGTCTACCCAGGCACTGAAGCTTTCTTT | CSVYPGTEAFF
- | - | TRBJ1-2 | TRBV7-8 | TGTGCCAGCAGCTTAGAAAGTTCCGGGACTAACTATGGCTACACCTTC | CASSLESSGTNYGYTF
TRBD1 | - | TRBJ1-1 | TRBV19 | TGTGCCAGTAGTATAGTTGGACAGGGGACTGAAGCTTTCTTT | CASSIVGQGTEAFF
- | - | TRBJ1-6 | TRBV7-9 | TGTGCCAGCAGCCGAGCACTATGGGGAGACAATTCACCCCTCCACTTT | CASSRALWGDNSPLHF
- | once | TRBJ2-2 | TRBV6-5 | TGTGCCCGGGGGAGCCTCACCGGGGAGCTGTTTTTT | CARGSLTGELFF
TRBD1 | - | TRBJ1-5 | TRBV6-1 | TGTGCCAGCAGTGGAGGACAGGGGGCTGATGGGCAGCCCCAGCATTTT | CASSGGQGADGQPQHF
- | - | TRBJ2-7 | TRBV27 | TGTGCCAGCAGTTTCCGACGTCAGGGCTCCTACGAGCAGTACTTC | CASSFRRQGSYEQYF
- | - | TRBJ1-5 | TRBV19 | TGTGCCAGTAGTATCGCCATGGGCGGGATCGGATTTCAGCCCCAGCATTTT | CASSIAMGGIGFQPQHF
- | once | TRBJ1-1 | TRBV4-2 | TGTGCCAGCAGCCATCCCGAGGGGGGGAGGAACACTGAAGCTTTCTTT | CASSHPEGGRNTEAFF
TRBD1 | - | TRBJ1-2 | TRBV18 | TGTGCCAGCTCACTTCAGGGGGGAGATGGCTACACCTTC | CASSLQGGDGYTF
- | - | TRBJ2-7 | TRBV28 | TGTGCCAGTGGGCCCCCGGGACTGGGTTCCTACGAGCAGTACTTC | CASGPPGLGSYEQYF
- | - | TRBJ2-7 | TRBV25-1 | TGTGCCAGCAGTGAAGCGGGGACAGACTACGAGCAGTACTTC | CASSEAGTDYEQYF
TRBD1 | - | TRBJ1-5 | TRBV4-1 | TGCGCCAGCAGCCACTCGAAACAGGGGATTAGCAATCAGCCCCAGCATTTT | CASSHSKQGISNQPQHF
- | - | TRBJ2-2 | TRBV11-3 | TGTGCCAGCAGCTTAGTGGGGGGGAACACCGGGGAGCTGTTTTTT | CASSLVGGNTGELFF
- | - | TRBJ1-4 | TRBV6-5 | TGTGCCAGCAGTTCGGCAGGGGCAACTAATGAAAAACTGTTTTTT | CASSSAGATNEKLFF
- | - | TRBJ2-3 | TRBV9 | TGTGCCAGCAGCCCTAGGGAAGGGGGAGGGCCAGATACGCAGTATTTT | CASSPREGGGPDTQYF
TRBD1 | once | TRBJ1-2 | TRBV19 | TGTGCCAGTAGTAATACAGGGGTGCCTGGCTACACCTTC | CASSNTGVPGYTF
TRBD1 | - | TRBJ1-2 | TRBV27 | TGTGCCAGCAGTTTATCTTCCCAGGGGGCGAAACCAGCTAGCTATGGCTACACCTTC | CASSLSSQGAKPASYGYTF
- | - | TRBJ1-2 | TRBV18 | TGTGCCAGCTCACCAGGAGAGGTCTATGGCTACACCTTC | CASSPGEVYGYTF
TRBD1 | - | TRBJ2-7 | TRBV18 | TGTGCCAGCTCACACGGACAGGGGAGGGGACCAAGCTCCTACGAGCAGTACTTC | CASSHGQGRGPSSYEQYF
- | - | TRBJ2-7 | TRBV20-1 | TGCAGTGCTCGTGACTGGAGTGGAGACCTCTACGAGCAGTACTTC | CSARDWSGDLYEQYF
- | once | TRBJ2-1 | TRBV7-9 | TGTGCCAGCAGCTCCCCACCCCGGGACTACAATGAGCAGTTCTTC | CASSSPPRDYNEQFF
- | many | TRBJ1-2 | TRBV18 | TGTGCCAGCTCACCTCGAGAATATGGCTACACCTTC | CASSPREYGYTF
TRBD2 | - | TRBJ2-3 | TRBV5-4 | TGTGCCAGCAGCTTGGCCAGCGGGAGGCTTCCAGATACGCAGTATTTT | CASSLASGRLPDTQYF
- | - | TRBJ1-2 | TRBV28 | TGTGCCAGCAGTGCGCCAGGGGTATATGGCTACACCTTC | CASSAPGVYGYTF
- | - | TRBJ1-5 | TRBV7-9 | TGTGCCAGCAGCGGTAACGGGGATCCGGCGCAGCCCCAGCATTTT | CASSGNGDPAQPQHF